The 11 T cell receptor beta chains listed next were all sequenced from one sample in a study of blood T cell repertoires in COVID-19 (dated by TCRdb to the early 2020s). Libraries were prepared through the immunoSEQ multiplex PCR assay. The table was pulled from immuneACCESS by TCRdb, which kept in-frame rearrangements only. Such tables lose some clones; where checked, under half of the loss comes from unresolved V genes, and the rest has no known cause. This sample gives approximately 100,000 clones in total; around 85% of them show up just once. The leading ten clones occupy approximately 2.5% of the sample. The sample was PBMCs or T cells enriched from blood (not recorded which). These receptors were taken from a woman aged 45 to 65 who had recovered from COVID-19.

The chain joins TRBV6-6 to TRBJ1-2; possible D gene TRBD1, 6 bases. The V gene's germline CDR1 is MNHNY and CDR2 SVGAGI (reference sequence). CDR3 size: 13 residues. V was pared by 7 bases and J by 6 bases, with 15 bases between. CDR3 in DNA: TGTGCCAGCATCGAAGGGGGTTCAAATGGCTACACCTTC. Protein: CASIEGGSNGYTF.

The V and J genes are TRBV5-1 and TRBJ2-7; D is ambiguous. Germline-derived CDR1 and CDR2 are SGHRS and YFSETQ. This CDR3 is built from 14 residues. V lost 4 bases and J 9 bases, leaving 20 bases between the germline ends. The CDR3 sequence is CASSPPRGGAGQYF. As DNA, the CDR3 is TGCGCCAGCAGCCCCCCTAGAGGTGGCGCTGGGCAGTACTTC.

The chain carries TRBV11-2 and TRBJ2-7; 10 nucleotides agree with TRBD2. The CDR3 is 15 amino acids. The ends lost 1 base at V and 2 bases at J; junction bases unmatched: 2. Germline CDR1 SGHAT, CDR2 FQNNGV. The CDR3 here is CASSLGLAGAYEQYF. CDR3 DNA sequence: TGTGCCAGCAGCTTAGGTCTAGCGGGGGCCTACGAGCAGTACTTC.

The V and J genes are TRBV7-8 and TRBJ2-3; no clear D. Germline CDR1 SGHVS, CDR2 FQNEAQ. V was clipped by 5 bases and J by 0 bases, with 15 bases between them. The CDR3 has 16 residues. This CDR3 is CASSPPRGTSTDTQYF. The CDR3 DNA sequence: TGTGCCAGCAGCCCCCCCCGCGGCACTAGCACAGATACGCAGTATTTT.

V and J are TRBV5-1 and TRBJ1-4; a weak D match, TRBD1 (6 bases). The germline V gene encodes CDR1 SGHRS and CDR2 YFSETQ. V was cut by 0 bases and J by 8 bases, with 14 bases left in between. This CDR3 has 15 residues. CDR3 protein: CASSLDWGPTEKLFF. For the CDR3, the DNA is TGCGCCAGCAGCTTGGACTGGGGGCCAACAGAAAAACTGTTTTTT.

The V and J genes are TRBV6-5 and TRBJ1-2; D possibly corresponds to TRBD1 (6 bases). Trimming cost V 6 bases and J 6 bases, with 14 bases left between them. This CDR3 region has 13 residues. Germline V gene data show CDR1 as MNHEY and CDR2 as SVGAGI. CDR3 bases: TGTGCCAGCAGCCGGACAGCTTGGGATGGCTACACCTTC. Translated, it gives CASSRTAWDGYTF.

The J gene is TRBJ1-5, the V gene TRBV27, with 8 bases lining up with TRBD1. Germline V CDR1 and CDR2: MNHEY, SMNVEV (reference sequence). There are 14 residues in the CDR3. V lost 5 bases to trimming and J lost 6 bases; unmatched junction nucleotides: 6. CDR3 nucleotide sequence: TGTGCCAGCAGTCTACAGGGGGTCGGTCAGCCCCAGCATTTT. This sequence encodes CASSLQGVGQPQHF.

This chain uses TRBV15 with TRBJ2-7; D possibly corresponds to TRBD1 (6 bases). CDR3 length: 13 amino acids. V lost 6 bases and J lost 2, with 11 bases in between. Germline lookup yields CDR1 LNHNV and CDR2 YYDKDF (reference sequence). CDR3 protein: CATRSSGAYEQYF. The DNA for the CDR3 is TGTGCCACCAGGAGCTCAGGGGCCTACGAGCAGTACTTC.

This clone was seen just once. The chain has TRBV3-1 (or the pseudogene TRBV3-2) and TRBJ2-7; weak D call: TRBD2 (6 bases). The germline V and J ends were trimmed by 5 bases and 6 bases, with 11 bases remaining between them. Germline V gene sequence: CDR1 LGHDT, CDR2 YNNKEL (reference sequence). The CDR3 covers 12 residues. This CDR3 is CASSVRGSEQYF. Written as DNA, the CDR3 is TGTGCCAGCAGCGTCCGGGGGAGCGAGCAGTACTTC.

The chain has TRBV28 and TRBJ2-1; D not certain. The CDR3 has 14 residues. V lost 7 bases to trimming and J lost 2 bases, with 12 bases between them. Germline CDR1 MDHEN, CDR2 SYDVKM. For the CDR3, the DNA is TGTGCCAGCACTTGGCGGCATACCTACAATGAGCAGTTCTTC. It encodes CASTWRHTYNEQFF.

The J gene is TRBJ2-5, the V gene TRBV5-4, with 7 bases identical to TRBD2. Germline-derived CDR1 and CDR2 are SGHNT and YYREEE (reference sequence). J was trimmed by 5 bases and V by 4 bases; bases with no gene match: 5. The CDR3 length is 13 residues. The CDR3 sequence is CASSPVGGETQYF. The DNA of the CDR3 is TGTGCCAGCAGCCCGGTGGGGGGGGAGACCCAGTACTTC.